These 7 T cell receptor beta chains share one sample of origin, sequenced in a study of human thymus T cells. Sequencing used immunoSEQ multiplex PCR; TCRdb keeps in-frame clones, though not all of them. The table lists 40,000 to 45,000 clones, about 94% of them singletons, with about 0.13% in the top ten. The sequencing input was blood. The receptors here all came from a boy younger than two with a congenital heart defect but otherwise immunologically healthy.

The chain is built from TRBV6-6 and TRBJ1-3, with a possible D match to TRBD1 (5 bases). CDR1 MNHNY and CDR2 SVGAGI come from the germline V gene (reference sequence). This CDR3 is 15 amino acids long. V was cut by 4 bases and J by 3 bases, with 13 bases left in between. CDR3 loop: CASSFGGDLGNTIYF. In nucleotides, the CDR3 is TGTGCCAGCAGTTTCGGGGGGGATCTTGGAAACACCATATATTTT.

The chain combines TRBV19 with TRBJ2-5; D perhaps matches TRBD1 (5 bases). The germline V gene has CDR1 LNHDA and CDR2 SQIVND (reference sequence). The CDR3 totals 14 residues. V shed 3 bases and J shed 0 bases, with 8 bases lying between them. CDR3 DNA: TGTGCCAGTAGTATGAAACAGGACCAAGAGACCCAGTACTTC. It specifies CASSMKQDQETQYF.

This clone showed up just once. The chain is built from TRBV6-5 and TRBJ2-2; D not certain. Trimming took 0 bases from V and 7 from J, leaving 9 bases between them. The CDR3 runs to 14 residues. Germline assignment: CDR1 MNHEY and CDR2 SVGAGI. The CDR3 sequence: CASSYSIPYGELFF. The CDR3 DNA follows: TGTGCCAGCAGTTACTCGATTCCCTACGGGGAGCTGTTTTTT.

V usage is TRBV6-6 and J usage is TRBJ1-2, with 10 bases matching TRBD1. The V and J ends lost 6 bases and 10 bases, in that order; junction bases with no gene match: 8. The CDR3 sequence is 13 residues long. The V gene's germline CDR1 is MNHNY and CDR2 SVGAGI (reference sequence). The CDR3 is CASSLTGTGDYTF. CDR3 nucleotide sequence: TGTGCCAGCAGCCTAACCGGGACAGGGGACTACACCTTC.

This clone was seen a handful of times. V is TRBV13 and J is TRBJ1-2, with a possible D match to TRBD1 (5 bases). Looked up from germline, CDR1 is PRHDT and CDR2 is FYEKMQ (reference sequence). Trimming took 2 bases from V and 2 from J, leaving 12 bases between them. The CDR3 has 15 amino acids. The DNA of the CDR3 is TGTGCCAGCAGCTTACAGGGCAGCCCGAACTATGGCTACACCTTC. Its protein product is CASSLQGSPNYGYTF.

The V call is TRBV11-1, the J call TRBJ2-1; 7 bases are a match to TRBD2. Germline values: CDR1 SGHAT, CDR2 FQDESV (reference sequence). J gave up 2 bases and V 0 bases, and 4 bases lay outside the gene matches. The CDR3 contains 16 residues. The CDR3 loop is CASSLALSGTYNEQFF. The CDR3, as DNA: TGTGCCAGCAGCTTAGCTCTGAGCGGGACCTACAATGAGCAGTTCTTC.

This clone was counted a few times. The rearrangement uses TRBV5-4 and TRBJ1-2; a weak D match, TRBD1 (5 bases). This CDR3 comprises 14 residues. The ends were cut back, 0 bases at V and 4 bases at J, with 10 bases in the middle. Germline values: CDR1 SGHNT, CDR2 YYREEE (reference sequence). The CDR3 nucleotides are TGTGCCAGCAGCTTGGAGGCAGGGCTCTATGGCTACACCTTC. Translation: CASSLEAGLYGYTF.